This T cell receptor (beta chain) stems from a study of glioma-infiltrating T cells after dendritic cell vaccination (dated by TCRdb to the mid-2010s). About the investigation overall: The cohort included about 15 glioblastoma patients drawn from Phase I and II dendritic cell vaccination trials, of whom 9 were newly diagnosed and 6 had recurrent disease. Patients received autologous tumor lysate-pulsed dendritic cell vaccination between the early 2000s and the early 2010s. The vaccine was prepared from monocyte-derived dendritic cells that were cultured for roughly seven days with IL-4 and GM-CSF and then pulsed overnight with autologous tumor lysate. Patients received three intradermal dendritic cell vaccine injections at biweekly intervals in the arm below the axilla. Tumor-infiltrating lymphocyte content was quantified and tumor and blood repertoires were compared in dendritic cell-vaccinated glioblastoma patients by deep sequencing of TCR beta CDR3 regions. Survival after dendritic cell vaccination was correlated with TCR sequencing metrics, including TIL content and tumor-blood repertoire overlap. What the work shows at the level of the full study, not this receptor alone: TCR clonality showed no direct relationship with survival, which suggests that a diverse polyclonal response may be important. The TCR overlap response model with three groups was called speculative and said to need prospective validation. Higher estimated pretreatment TIL content predicted longer time to progression and overall survival after dendritic cell vaccination. The cohort was small and heterogeneous, with few patients having full blood and tumor sets and even fewer initial-recurrent tumor pairs.

Using the immunoSEQ assay, TCRB CDR3 regions were amplified from 1.5 to 2 micrograms of genomic DNA, or from all available DNA when less than that was on hand. Multiplex PCR used 60 forward primers for TCR V beta segments and 13 reverse primers for J beta segments. To estimate the number of reads per starting template, synthetic control templates were added to each sample at limiting dilution. Reads of 87 bp were generated by sequencing on the Illumina HiSeq System. The authors' analysis ran thus. PCR and sequencing errors were removed by a nearest neighbor algorithm that merged closely related sequences. TCR overlap was defined as the percentage of unique tumor TCR beta sequences that were also present in the same patient's peripheral blood. Held by TCRdb, this immuneACCESS table contains in-frame sequences only and omits some clones. Under half of the omission traces to an unresolved V gene where checked; the cause of the rest is unknown. The DNA gave D and trimming, while V, J and clone size come from that table. For this sample there are approximately 92,000 clones; 80% appear just once. Together, the top ten hold roughly 5.3% of the sample.

CDR1 and CDR2 were assigned from the germline V gene (reference sequence) as GTSNPN and SVGIG. The CDR3 contains 13 residues, cysteine and phenylalanine counted. The read is trimmed to its CDR3 DNA, 39 bases read in frame from base 1. Between the V and J ends, shortened by 4 bases and 6 bases respectively, the junction contains 16 bases. This specimen's time point label, per the study, means: after dendritic cell vaccination, including at tumor progression/relapse. To be selected, patients needed enough residual fresh-frozen tumor tissue and more than two years of available survival data. Molecular status otherwise varied across the glioblastoma patients, but none of them carried an isocitrate dehydrogenase mutation. PBMC were collected before vaccination, two weeks after the third vaccination, and at tumor progression if tumor progression occurred. The Qiagen DNeasy Blood extraction Kit was used for extraction of genomic DNA.

Details on this clone: This clone's antigen is unknown. Per-base qualities were not stored, and no clone one base away is much larger.

This TCR derives from a human donor with glioblastoma. In this chain, TRBV30 is recombined with TRBJ2-7; the D gene is perhaps TRBD2, on 5 matching bases. Specimen: blood, collected after dendritic cell vaccination. The CDR3: CAWKTAAGLEQYF. DNA sequence: TGTGCCTGGAAGACGGCAGCCGGACTCGAGCAGTACTTC.